A selection of T cell receptor beta chains follows, all from one sample in a study of shared clonotypes between healthy human individuals. The repertoire was sequenced with immunoSEQ multiplex PCR; TCRdb's copy has only in-frame clones and lacks some. The top ten clones hold about 0.059% of a sample with around 510,000 clones, more than 95% of them seen once. Sequenced sample: naive CD4+ T cells sorted from blood. Receptor source: a woman in her twenties or thirties in good health. Each CDR3 is given with its conserved first and last residue. D genes are given only for firm matches. Clone size appears in some rows only: once, few, many, or a class for an expanded clone.

V	size	D	J	CDR3	DNA
TRBV27	once	TRBD2	TRBJ2-5	CASSLNSGKGETQYF	TGTGCCAGCAGTTTAAATAGCGGGAAGGGGGAGACCCAGTACTTC
TRBV18	.	TRBD1	TRBJ1-5	CASSPKVTGGPYSNQPQHF	TGTGCCAGCTCACCAAAAGTCACAGGGGGCCCCTATAGCAATCAGCCCCAGCATTTT
TRBV5-4	.	.	TRBJ2-7	CASSSDYEQYF	TGTGCCAGCAGCTCCGACTACGAGCAGTACTTC
TRBV28	.	TRBD2	TRBJ2-1	CASSPGGRDEQFF	TGTGCCAGCAGTCCGGGGGGGAGGGATGAGCAGTTCTTC
TRBV10-1	.	TRBD1	TRBJ2-5	CASSPGQAHPGETQYF	TGCGCCAGCAGCCCCGGACAGGCTCACCCGGGGGAGACCCAGTACTTC
TRBV11-2	.	.	TRBJ2-4	CASSPLKATKNIQYF	TGTGCCAGCAGCCCTTTGAAGGCAACTAAAAACATTCAGTACTTC
TRBV28	.	.	TRBJ2-5	CASRQQGRETQYF	TGTGCCAGCAGGCAACAGGGAAGAGAGACCCAGTACTTC
TRBV7-2	.	TRBD2	TRBJ2-1	CASSTGLAGGNEQFF	TGTGCCAGCAGTACGGGACTAGCGGGGGGCAATGAGCAGTTCTTC
TRBV28	.	.	TRBJ2-5	CASSPDPDARAFGETQYF	TGTGCCAGCAGTCCAGATCCGGACGCCAGAGCTTTTGGGGAGACCCAGTACTTC
TRBV28	.	.	TRBJ2-3	CASSIGSTDTQYF	TGTGCCAGCAGTATCGGATCCACAGATACGCAGTATTTT
TRBV4-1	.	.	TRBJ1-2	CASSPTPGQNGYGYTF	TGCGCCAGCAGCCCTACCCCCGGACAGAACGGCTATGGCTACACCTTC
TRBV14	.	TRBD2	TRBJ2-2	CASSPEATSANTGELFF	TGTGCCAGCAGCCCGGAAGCGACTAGCGCGAACACCGGGGAGCTGTTTTTT
TRBV18	.	.	TRBJ2-3	CASSPEARGDTQYF	TGTGCCAGCTCACCGGAGGCACGGGGAGATACGCAGTATTTT